These 7 T cell receptor beta chains were sequenced from one sample in a study of shared clonotypes between healthy human individuals (dated by TCRdb to 2018 to 2021). The library was produced with the immunoSEQ multiplex PCR assay. This immuneACCESS table, as held by TCRdb, lists in-frame sequences with V and J called but not all clones. Of the missing ones, under half trace to an unresolved V gene in checked studies; the others have no known cause. This sample is represented by 630,000 or so clones; 95% to 98% of them were singletons. 0.3% of the sample is taken by the ten largest. CD8 naive samples were obtained by positive selection for CCR7 among CD45RO-negative cells, yielding a CD45RA+CCR7+ population from which TemRA cells were excluded. The sample consisted of naive CD8+ T cells sorted from blood. Sample cell subset or site, as interpreted from the label and publication: CD45RA+CCR7+. These receptor sequences come from a man aged 25 to 45 in good health.

On this clone: Other nucleotide sequences in the sample specify the same CDR3. The rearrangement uses TRBV29-1 and TRBJ2-2; D unresolved. The CDR3 is 13 amino acids. The germline CDR1 and CDR2 sequences are SQVTM and ANQGSEA. Trimming shortened V by 3 bases and J by 1 base, and 6 bases separated the two germline ends. The CDR3 protein is CSVERQNTGELFF. The DNA of the CDR3 is TGCAGCGTTGAGAGACAGAACACCGGGGAGCTGTTTTTT.

This CDR3 is CASSSITGPANQPQHF. In nucleotides, the CDR3 is TGTGCCAGCAGTTCGATTACAGGGCCCGCCAATCAGCCCCAGCATTTT. This chain uses TRBV28 with TRBJ1-5; TRBD1 might be the D (6 bases). Trimming left V 4 bases short and J 3 bases short, with 16 bases between. The length of the CDR3 is 16 residues. Germline values: CDR1 MDHEN, CDR2 SYDVKM.

A single count supports this clone. The rearrangement joins TRBV29-1 to TRBJ2-3; TRBD1 matches 12 bases. V lost 2 bases to trimming and J lost 6 bases; unmatched junction nucleotides: 15. The germline CDR1 and CDR2 sequences are SQVTM and ANQGSEA. CDR3 size: 18 residues. CDR3 loop: CSVETVTGTGGAGDTQYF. The CDR3 coding sequence is TGCAGCGTTGAAACAGTTACCGGGACAGGGGGCGCAGGCGATACGCAGTATTTT.

The V and J genes are TRBV4-1 and TRBJ2-2, with 8 bases aligning to TRBD2. There are 17 residues in the CDR3. V lost 0 bases and J lost 5; bases outside the gene matches: 8. In germline, CDR1 is MGHRA, CDR2 YSYEKL. CDR3 nucleotides: TGCGCCAGCAGCCAAGATCCGAGCGGGAGTTTGACCGGGGAGCTGTTTTTT. Encoded protein: CASSQDPSGSLTGELFF.

J is TRBJ2-1 and V is TRBV29-1; a weak D match, TRBD1 (6 bases). Germline CDR1 SQVTM, CDR2 ANQGSEA. This CDR3 has 14 residues. The V end was cut by 3 bases, the J end by 13 bases, with 22 bases between. CDR3: CSVEGQGVGRNQFF. CDR3 nucleotide sequence: TGCAGCGTTGAGGGACAAGGGGTAGGTCGCAATCAGTTCTTC.

CDR3 residues: CASREQELGGNTIYF. CDR3 nucleotides: TGTGCCAGCAGAGAACAGGAACTAGGGGGAAACACCATATATTTT. The chain joins TRBV6-5 to TRBJ1-3, with D tentatively TRBD1 (5 bases). V lost 6 bases and J lost 4, with 16 bases in between. Germline CDR1 and CDR2: MNHEY and SVGAGI. This CDR3 is built from 15 residues.

The sample holds one count of this clone. The chain recombines TRBV7-8 with TRBJ2-2; a possible D gene is TRBD1 (5 bases). Germline CDR1 SGHVS, CDR2 FQNEAQ. V was cut by 0 bases and J by 5 bases, with 19 bases left in between. There are 18 residues in the CDR3. The DNA for the CDR3 is TGTGCCAGCAGCTTAGCAATAGGCAGGGCGGTATGGACCGGGGAGCTGTTTTTT. It encodes CASSLAIGRAVWTGELFF.